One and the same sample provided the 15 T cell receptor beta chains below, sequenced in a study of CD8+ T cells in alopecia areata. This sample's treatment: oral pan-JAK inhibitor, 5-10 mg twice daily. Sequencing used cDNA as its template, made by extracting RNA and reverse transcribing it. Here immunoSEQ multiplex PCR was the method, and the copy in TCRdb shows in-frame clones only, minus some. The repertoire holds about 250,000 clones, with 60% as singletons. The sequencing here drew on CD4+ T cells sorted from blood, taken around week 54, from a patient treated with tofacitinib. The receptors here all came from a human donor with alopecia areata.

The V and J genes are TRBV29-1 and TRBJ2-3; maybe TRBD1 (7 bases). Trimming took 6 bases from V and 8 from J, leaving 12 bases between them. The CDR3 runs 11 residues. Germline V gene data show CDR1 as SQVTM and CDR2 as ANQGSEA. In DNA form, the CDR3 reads TGCAGCGTCGGGACAGCGGGTACGCAGTATTTT. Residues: CSVGTAGTQYF.

The CDR3 spells CASSGRGGTGGTDTQYF. As DNA, the CDR3 is TGTGCCAGCAGCGGACGAGGTGGGACAGGGGGCACAGATACGCAGTATTTT. V and J are TRBV4-2 and TRBJ2-3, with 10 positions matching TRBD1. CDR3 length: 17 amino acids. The V gene's germline CDR1 is LGHNA and CDR2 YNFKEQ. The V gene end was trimmed by 5 bases and the J gene end by 1 base; junction bases not matched to a gene: 9.

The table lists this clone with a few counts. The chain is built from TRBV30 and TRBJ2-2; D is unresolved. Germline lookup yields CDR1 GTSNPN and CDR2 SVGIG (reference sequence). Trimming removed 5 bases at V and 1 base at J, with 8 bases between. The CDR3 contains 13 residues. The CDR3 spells CAWCRLNTGELFF. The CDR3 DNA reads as TGTGCCTGGTGCCGACTGAACACCGGGGAGCTGTTTTTT.

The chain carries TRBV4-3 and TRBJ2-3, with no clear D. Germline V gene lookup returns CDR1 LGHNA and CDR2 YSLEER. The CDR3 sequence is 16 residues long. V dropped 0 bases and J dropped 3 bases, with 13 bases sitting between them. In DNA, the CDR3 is TGCGCCAGCAGCCAAGAAAAAGGATTTGGGACAGATACGCAGTATTTT. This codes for CASSQEKGFGTDTQYF.

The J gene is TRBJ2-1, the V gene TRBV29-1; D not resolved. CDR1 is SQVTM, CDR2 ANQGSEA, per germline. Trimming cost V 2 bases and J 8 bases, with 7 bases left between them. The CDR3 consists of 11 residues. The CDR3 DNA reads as TGCAGCGTTGAATTGGTCCATGAGCAGTTCTTC. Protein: CSVELVHEQFF.

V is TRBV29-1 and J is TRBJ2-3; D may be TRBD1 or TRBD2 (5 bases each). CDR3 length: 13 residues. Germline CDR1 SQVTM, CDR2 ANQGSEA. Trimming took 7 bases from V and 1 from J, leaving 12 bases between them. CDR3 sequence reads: CSGLLGGTDTQYF. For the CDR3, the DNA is TGCAGCGGCTTACTGGGGGGCACAGATACGCAGTATTTT.

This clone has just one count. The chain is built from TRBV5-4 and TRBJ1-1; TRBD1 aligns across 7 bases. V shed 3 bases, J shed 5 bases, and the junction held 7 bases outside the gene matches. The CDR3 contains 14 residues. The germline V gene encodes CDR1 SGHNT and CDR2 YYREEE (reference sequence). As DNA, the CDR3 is TGTGCCAGCAGCTCCGGGACAGACCTTACTGAAGCTTTCTTT. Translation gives CASSSGTDLTEAFF. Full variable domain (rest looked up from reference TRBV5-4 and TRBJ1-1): ETGVTQSPTHLIKTRGQQVTLRCSSQSGHNTVSWYQQALGQGPQFIFQYYREEENGRGNFPPRFSGLQFPNYSSELNVNALELDDSALYLCASSSGTDLTEAFFGQGTRLTVV.

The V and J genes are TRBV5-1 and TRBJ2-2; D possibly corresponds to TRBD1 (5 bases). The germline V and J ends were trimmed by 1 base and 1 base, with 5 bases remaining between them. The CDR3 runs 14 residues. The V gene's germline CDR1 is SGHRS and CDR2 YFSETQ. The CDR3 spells CASSLQGNTGELFF. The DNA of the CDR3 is TGCGCCAGCAGCTTGCAGGGGAACACCGGGGAGCTGTTTTTT.

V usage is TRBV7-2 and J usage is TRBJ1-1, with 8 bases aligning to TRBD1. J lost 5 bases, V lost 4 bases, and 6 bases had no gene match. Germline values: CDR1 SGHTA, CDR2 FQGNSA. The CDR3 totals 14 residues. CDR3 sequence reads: CASSYRTGRTEAFF. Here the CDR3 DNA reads TGTGCCAGCAGCTACCGGACAGGGCGAACTGAAGCTTTCTTT.

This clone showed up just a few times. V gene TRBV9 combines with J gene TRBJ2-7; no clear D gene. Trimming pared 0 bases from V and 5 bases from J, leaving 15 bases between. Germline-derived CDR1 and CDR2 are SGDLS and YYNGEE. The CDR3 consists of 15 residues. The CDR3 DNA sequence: TGTGCCAGCAGCGTAGACGGACGGCCTGTCGACGAGCAGTACTTC. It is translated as CASSVDGRPVDEQYF.

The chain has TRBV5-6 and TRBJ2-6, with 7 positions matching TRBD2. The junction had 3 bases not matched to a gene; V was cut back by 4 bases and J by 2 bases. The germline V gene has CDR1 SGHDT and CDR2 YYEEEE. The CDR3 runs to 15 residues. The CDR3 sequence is CASSPGGTGANVLTF. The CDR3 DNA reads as TGTGCCAGCAGCCCCGGGGGGACTGGGGCCAACGTCCTGACTTTC.

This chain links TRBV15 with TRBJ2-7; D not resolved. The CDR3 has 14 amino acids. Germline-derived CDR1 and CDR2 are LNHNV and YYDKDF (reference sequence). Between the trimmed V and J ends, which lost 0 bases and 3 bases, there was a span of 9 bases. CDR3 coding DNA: TGTGCCACCAGCAGAGATAGGGTCAGCTACGAGCAGTACTTC. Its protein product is CATSRDRVSYEQYF.

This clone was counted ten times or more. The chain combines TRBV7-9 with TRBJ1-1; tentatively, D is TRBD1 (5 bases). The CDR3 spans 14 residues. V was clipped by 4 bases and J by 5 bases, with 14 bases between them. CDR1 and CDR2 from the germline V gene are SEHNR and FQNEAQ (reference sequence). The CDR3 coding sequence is TGTGCCAGCAGCTCCTCCGGGGGGGAGACTGAAGCTTTCTTT. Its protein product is CASSSSGGETEAFF.

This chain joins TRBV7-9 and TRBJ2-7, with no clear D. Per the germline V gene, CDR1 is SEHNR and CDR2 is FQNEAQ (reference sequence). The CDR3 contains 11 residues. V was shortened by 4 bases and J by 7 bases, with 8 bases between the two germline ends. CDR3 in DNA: TGTGCCAGCAGCTCATCAAATGAGCAGTACTTC. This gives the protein CASSSSNEQYF.

CDR3 DNA: TGTGCCAGCTCACCGGAGGACTATGGCTACACCTTC. It yields the protein CASSPEDYGYTF. V gene TRBV18 combines with J gene TRBJ1-2; no firm D call. Per the germline V gene, CDR1 is KGHSH and CDR2 is LQKENI. V lost 3 bases to trimming and J lost 3 bases, with 5 bases between them. This CDR3 has 12 residues. The complete variable domain, with remaining parts taken from reference TRBV18 and TRBJ1-2, reads NAGVMQNPRHLVRRRGQEARLRCSPMKGHSHVYWYRQLPEEGLKFMVYLQKENIIDESGMPKERFSAEFPKEGPSILRIQQVVRGDSAAYFCASSPEDYGYTFGSGTRLTVV.